The clone carrying this TCR beta chain was counted ten times or more. What it binds is not known. The sample comes from a study of T cells in Graves' hyperthyroidism and ophthalmopathy. As for the study in general: At the time of initial diagnosis and before any treatment, peripheral blood was collected. General observations from the study: The blood repertoire included most of the expanded thyroid clonotypes above 0.001.

Hyperthyroidism in the patients, aged 18 to 65, was newly diagnosed and under 2 months in duration. Amplification yielded TCR beta CDR3 regions, with RNA transcripts as the source. The TCR CDR3 was amplified in a first-round RT-PCR using the HTBI primer set. Using its own MiXCR run on the multiplex PCR reads, TCRdb lists one record per CDR3 protein. The sample lists some 300,000 distinct CDR3 sequences; approximately 15% were seen once. V was clipped by 5 bases and J by 9 bases, with 13 bases between them. The CDR3 contains 13 residues. Germline V lookup: CDR1 SGHVS, CDR2 FQNEAQ. The sample comprised blood. This sequence was found in a man aged 25 to 40 with Graves' hyperthyroidism. This chain joins TRBV7-8 and TRBJ2-2; no firm D call. The CDR3 sequence is CASSPRQEWELFF. The CDR3 nucleotides are TGTGCCAGCAGCCCGCGACAAGAATGGGAGCTGTTTTTT.